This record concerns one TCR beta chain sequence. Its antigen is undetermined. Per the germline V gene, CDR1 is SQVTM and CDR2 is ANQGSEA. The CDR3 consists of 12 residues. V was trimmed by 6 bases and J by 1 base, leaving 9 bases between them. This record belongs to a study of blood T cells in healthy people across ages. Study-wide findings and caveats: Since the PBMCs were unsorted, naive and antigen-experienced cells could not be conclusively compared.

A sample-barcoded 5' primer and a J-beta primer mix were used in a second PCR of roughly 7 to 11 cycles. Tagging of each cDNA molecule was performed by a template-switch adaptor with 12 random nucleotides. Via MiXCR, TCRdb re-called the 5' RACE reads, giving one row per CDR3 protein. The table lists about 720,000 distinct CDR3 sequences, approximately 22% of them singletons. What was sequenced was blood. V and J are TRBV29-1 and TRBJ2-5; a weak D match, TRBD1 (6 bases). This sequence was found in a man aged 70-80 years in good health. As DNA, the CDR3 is TGCAGCGTCGCGGACAGCCAAGAGACCCAGTACTTC. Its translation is CSVADSQETQYF.